This T cell receptor beta chain comes out of a study of T cell responses to AZD1222 COVID-19 vaccine. General study points: Clonal diversity may have been underestimated, and the donors were mostly white British, with more females than males. Epitopes outside B.1.351 and B.1.1.7 mutated regions reportedly drew nearly half of spike TCRs. The number of AZD1222 recipients seropositive at baseline was only five to seven.

Turning to this clone: Its antigen remains unknown.

This CDR3 spans 16 amino acids. The ends lost 3 bases at V and 1 base at J; junction bases unmatched: 9. The germline gives CDR1 SGHRS, CDR2 YFSETQ. Clones were sequenced by immunoSEQ multiplex PCR, and TCRdb holds only the in-frame ones, with some missing. Here the sample spans 150,000 to 200,000 clones, roughly 90% being singletons. The chain is built from TRBV5-1 and TRBJ2-5, with 7 positions matching TRBD1. Sequencing was performed on peripheral blood, taken on day 0 of AZD1222 vaccination. The receptor comes from an adult in good health. The CDR3 bases are TGCGCCAGCAGCTCGAGCCTCGGACAGGCCCAAGAGACCCAGTACTTC. This sequence encodes CASSSSLGQAQETQYF.